A selection of T cell receptor beta chains follows, all from one sample in a study of graft-versus-host responses after intestinal transplantation. Libraries were prepared by immunoSEQ multiplex PCR; TCRdb keeps only in-frame clonotypes and omits some of them. In the table there are around 96,000 clones, 80% to 95% of which are singletons. The antigens these receptors bind are not known. The input for sequencing was unstimulated CD4+ T cells sorted from spleen or lymph node cells, taken before intestinal transplant. The receptor source for this set is a human donor who received an intestinal transplant. CDR3s leave out the opening cysteine and the closing phenylalanine or tryptophan. The order of the fields is V gene, CDR3 protein.

TRBV27	ASSNPAAGYNEKLF
TRBV5-8	ASSSGQGALIGYGYT
TRBV10-1	ASSSGLNTGELF
TRBV5-4	ASSLFNWRTRSEQY
TRBV6-5	ASSVDRGYQPQH
TRBV5-1	ASSLGGLGSYEQY
TRBV4-3	ASSQQPGQNTGELF
TRBV6-5	ASSPGQLNTEAF
TRBV28	ASSLFPGQGAYEQY
TRBV19	ASSLAGGNNEQF
TRBV2	ASRTGPSYEQY
TRBV27	ASSLRPTVFLAGNSYNEQF
TRBV7-2	ASSPKRMPVSGGVETQY
TRBV7-2	ASSLRDRGKKGAF
TRBV19	ASSNVGIPWRGSSGNTIY
TRBV25-1	ASRRGLNTEAF
TRBV9	ASSPRTSLGTDTQY
TRBV7-7	ASSLDGRRSSYNEQF
TRBV5-1	ASSLHKPGLARRTTTSYEQY
TRBV6-5	ASRRGTTYEQY
TRBV11-3	ASSPGRDTQY
TRBV6-6	ASSNRGRMNTEAF
TRBV6-4	ASSRDRGFSGANVLT
TRBV6-1	ASRMGLAGETQY
TRBV25-1	ASSDLGQGAIHYGYT
TRBV7-9	ASSDRDRWTDTQY
TRBV19	ASRTRSHTDTQY
TRBV5-8	ASSRKAGGLIYNEQF
TRBV6-5	ASSYNGGNTEAF
TRBV18	ASSPLAGGNTGELF
TRBV6-6	ASSYFTGQGAYEQY
TRBV5-1	ASREPGLAGPNEQF
TRBV27	ASSSRGGGLAF
TRBV6-5	ASTSSAYNEQF
TRBV5-4	ASSPGTSQGQY
TRBV6-1	ASLTGTAPNQPQH
TRBV6-5	ASTTLLRGSYEQY